This is a list of T cell receptor beta chains from one sample in a study of blood T cell repertoires in COVID-19. The repertoire was sequenced with immunoSEQ multiplex PCR; TCRdb's copy has only in-frame clones and lacks some. The table shows roughly 18,000 clones, with 85% occurring only once. The sample consisted of peripheral blood. The receptors here all came from a man older than 75 with acute or convalescent COVID-19. CDR3s include the opening cysteine and the closing phenylalanine or tryptophan. A D gene is named only where the DNA matches it firmly.

D gene,J gene,V gene,CDR3 protein,CDR3 DNA
NA,TRBJ1-5,TRBV19,CASRKGQSGNQPQHF,TGTGCCAGTAGAAAAGGACAGAGTGGCAATCAGCCCCAGCATTTT
TRBD1,TRBJ1-1,TRBV5-5,CASSSMTGDLRAFF,TGTGCCAGCAGCTCGATGACAGGGGACCTAAGAGCTTTCTTT
TRBD1,TRBJ1-1,TRBV9,CASSTTGGTEAFF,TGTGCCAGCAGCACGACAGGGGGCACTGAAGCTTTCTTT
TRBD1,TRBJ2-7,TRBV14,CASSRQGGVYEQYF,TGTGCCAGCAGCCGACAGGGGGGGGTCTACGAGCAGTACTTC
TRBD2,TRBJ2-1,TRBV5-1,CASTIAGGPYNEQFF,TGCGCCAGCACTATAGCGGGGGGGCCGTACAATGAGCAGTTCTTC
TRBD1,TRBJ1-1,TRBV5-1,CASSLGVGGQDEAFF,TGCGCCAGCAGCTTGGGGGTGGGTGGACAGGACGAAGCTTTCTTT
TRBD1,TRBJ1-5,TRBV28,CASQRTGGDQPQHF,TGTGCCAGCCAACGTACAGGGGGGGATCAGCCCCAGCATTTT
NA,TRBJ2-5,TRBV11-3,CASSEQGGETQYF,TGTGCCAGCAGCGAACAGGGGGGGGAGACCCAGTACTTC
TRBD1,TRBJ2-2,TRBV7-2,CASRIGTANTGELFF,TGTGCCAGCAGAATCGGGACAGCGAACACCGGGGAGCTGTTTTTT
NA,TRBJ2-1,TRBV7-2,CASSPSVSSYNEQFF,TGTGCCAGCAGCCCGAGCGTCAGCTCCTACAATGAGCAGTTCTTC